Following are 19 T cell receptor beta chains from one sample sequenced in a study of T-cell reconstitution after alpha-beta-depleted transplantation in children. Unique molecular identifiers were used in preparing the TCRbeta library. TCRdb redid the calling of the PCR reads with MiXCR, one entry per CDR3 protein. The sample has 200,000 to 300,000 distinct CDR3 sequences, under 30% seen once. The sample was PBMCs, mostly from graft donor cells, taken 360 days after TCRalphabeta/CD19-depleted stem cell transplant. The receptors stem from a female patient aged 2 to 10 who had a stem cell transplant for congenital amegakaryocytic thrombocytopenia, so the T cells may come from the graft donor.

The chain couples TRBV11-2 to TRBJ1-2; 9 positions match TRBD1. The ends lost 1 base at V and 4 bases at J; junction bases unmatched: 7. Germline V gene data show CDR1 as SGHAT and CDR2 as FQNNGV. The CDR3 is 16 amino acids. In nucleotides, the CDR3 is TGTGCCAGCAGCTTAGTGGGACAGGGAACTACCTATGGCTACACCTTC. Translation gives CASSLVGQGTTYGYTF.

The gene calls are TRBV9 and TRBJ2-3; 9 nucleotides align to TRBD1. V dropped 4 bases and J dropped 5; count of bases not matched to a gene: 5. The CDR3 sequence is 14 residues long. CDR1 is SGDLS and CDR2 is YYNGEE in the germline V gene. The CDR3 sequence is CASSRDRAEDTQYF. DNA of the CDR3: TGTGCCAGCAGCCGGGACAGGGCTGAAGATACGCAGTATTTT.

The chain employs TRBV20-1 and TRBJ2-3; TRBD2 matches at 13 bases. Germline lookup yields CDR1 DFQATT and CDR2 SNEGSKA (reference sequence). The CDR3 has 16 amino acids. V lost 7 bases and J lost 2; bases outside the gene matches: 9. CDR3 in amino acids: CSVPGLAGRPTDTQYF. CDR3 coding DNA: TGCAGTGTCCCGGGACTAGCGGGGCGGCCCACAGATACGCAGTATTTT.

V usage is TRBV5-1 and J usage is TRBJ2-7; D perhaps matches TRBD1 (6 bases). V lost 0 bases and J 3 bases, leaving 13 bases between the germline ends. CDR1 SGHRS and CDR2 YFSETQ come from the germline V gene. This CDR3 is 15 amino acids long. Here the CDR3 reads CASSLVTGQNYEQYF. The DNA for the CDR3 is TGCGCCAGCAGCTTGGTAACAGGACAGAACTACGAGCAGTACTTC.

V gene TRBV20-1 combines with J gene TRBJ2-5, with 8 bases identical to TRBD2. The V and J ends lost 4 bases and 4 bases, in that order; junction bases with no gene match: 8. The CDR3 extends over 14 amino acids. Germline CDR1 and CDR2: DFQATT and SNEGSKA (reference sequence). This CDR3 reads CSATERLARETQYF. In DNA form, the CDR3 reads TGCAGTGCTACCGAACGACTAGCGAGAGAGACCCAGTACTTC.

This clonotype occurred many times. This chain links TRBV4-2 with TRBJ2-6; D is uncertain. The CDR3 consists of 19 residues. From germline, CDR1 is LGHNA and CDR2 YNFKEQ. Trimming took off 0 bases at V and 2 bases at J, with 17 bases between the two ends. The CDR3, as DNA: TGTGCCAGCAGCCAAGATCACTCCCTGGTTATCACTGGGGCCAACGTCCTGACTTTC. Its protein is CASSQDHSLVITGANVLTF.

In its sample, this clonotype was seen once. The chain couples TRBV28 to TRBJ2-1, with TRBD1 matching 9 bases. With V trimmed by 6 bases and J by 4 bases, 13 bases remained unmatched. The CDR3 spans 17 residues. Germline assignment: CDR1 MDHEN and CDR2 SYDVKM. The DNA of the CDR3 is TGTGCCAGCAGGTTAATTGGACAGACAGGGGGATACAATGAGCAGTTCTTC. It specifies CASRLIGQTGGYNEQFF.

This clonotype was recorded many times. CDR3 residues: CAISGTGGHNEQFF. CDR3 in DNA: TGTGCCATCAGTGGGACAGGGGGCCACAATGAGCAGTTCTTC. The chain couples TRBV10-3 to TRBJ2-1; 11 bases match TRBD1. V shed 4 bases, J shed 5 bases, and the junction held 1 base outside the gene matches. In germline, CDR1 is ENHRY, CDR2 SYGVKD. The CDR3 length is 14 residues.

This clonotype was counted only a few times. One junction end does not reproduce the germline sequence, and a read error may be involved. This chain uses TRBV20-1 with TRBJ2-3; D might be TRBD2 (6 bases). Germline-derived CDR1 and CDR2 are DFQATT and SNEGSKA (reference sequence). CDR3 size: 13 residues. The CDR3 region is CSARARTTDTQYF. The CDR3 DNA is TGCAGTGCAAGAGCTAGGACTACGGATACGCAGTATTTT.

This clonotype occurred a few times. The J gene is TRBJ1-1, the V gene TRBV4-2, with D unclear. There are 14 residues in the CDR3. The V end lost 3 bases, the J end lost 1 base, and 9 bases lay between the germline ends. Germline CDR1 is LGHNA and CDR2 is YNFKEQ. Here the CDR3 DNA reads TGTGCCAGCAGCCAGGAGGGAGCGAACACTGAAGCTTTCTTT. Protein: CASSQEGANTEAFF.

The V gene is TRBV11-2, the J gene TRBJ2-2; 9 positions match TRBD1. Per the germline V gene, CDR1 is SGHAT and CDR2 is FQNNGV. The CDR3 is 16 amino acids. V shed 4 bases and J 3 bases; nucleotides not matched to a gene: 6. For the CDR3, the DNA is TGTGCCAGCAGCTCAGCCGGGACAGGGTACACCGGGGAGCTGTTTTTT. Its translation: CASSSAGTGYTGELFF.

DNA of the CDR3: TGCGCCAGCAGCCCCCCTTTAGAGGGGGGAGGTGGCTATGGCTACACCTTC. Amino acids: CASSPPLEGGGGYGYTF. This chain uses TRBV4-1 with TRBJ1-2; possibly TRBD1 for D (6 bases). CDR1 is MGHRA, CDR2 YSYEKL, per germline. Deletions cut 4 bases from V and 4 bases from J, with 22 bases between. The CDR3 loop spans 17 amino acids.

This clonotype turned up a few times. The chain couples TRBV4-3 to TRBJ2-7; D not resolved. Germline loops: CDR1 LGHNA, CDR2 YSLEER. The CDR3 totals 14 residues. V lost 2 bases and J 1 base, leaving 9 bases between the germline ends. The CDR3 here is CASSQYLESYEQYF. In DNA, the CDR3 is TGCGCCAGCAGCCAATATCTAGAGTCCTACGAGCAGTACTTC.

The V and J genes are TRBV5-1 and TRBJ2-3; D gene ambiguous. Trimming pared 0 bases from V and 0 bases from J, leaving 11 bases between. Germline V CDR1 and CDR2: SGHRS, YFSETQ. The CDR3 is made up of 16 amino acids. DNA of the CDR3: TGCGCCAGCAGCTTGGTGTGGCGGTCTAGCACAGATACGCAGTATTTT. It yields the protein CASSLVWRSSTDTQYF.

The CDR3 loop reads CASSQDTGSLPYEQYF. DNA for the CDR3: TGCGCCAGCAGCCAAGATACAGGGTCCCTCCCGTACGAGCAGTACTTC. This chain joins TRBV4-3 and TRBJ2-7; a weak D match, TRBD1 (6 bases). Trimming took 0 bases from V and 4 from J, leaving 16 bases between them. Per germline, CDR1 LGHNA and CDR2 YSLEER. This CDR3 spans 16 amino acids.

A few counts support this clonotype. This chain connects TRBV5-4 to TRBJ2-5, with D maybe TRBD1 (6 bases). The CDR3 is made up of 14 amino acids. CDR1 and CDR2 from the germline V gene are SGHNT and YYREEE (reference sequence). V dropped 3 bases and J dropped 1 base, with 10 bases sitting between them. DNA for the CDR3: TGTGCCAGCAGCTCATGGACAGCCCAAGAGACCCAGTACTTC. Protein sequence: CASSSWTAQETQYF.

Here the CDR3 DNA reads TGTGCCAGCAGTTTCGGGGGAGTACGGGGCTACGAGCAGTACTTC. It encodes CASSFGGVRGYEQYF. The genes are TRBV27 and TRBJ2-7, with TRBD2 as a possible D gene (6 bases). The V and J ends lost 3 bases and 3 bases respectively, with 15 bases between them. The germline CDR1 and CDR2 sequences are MNHEY and SMNVEV (reference sequence). The CDR3 loop spans 15 amino acids.

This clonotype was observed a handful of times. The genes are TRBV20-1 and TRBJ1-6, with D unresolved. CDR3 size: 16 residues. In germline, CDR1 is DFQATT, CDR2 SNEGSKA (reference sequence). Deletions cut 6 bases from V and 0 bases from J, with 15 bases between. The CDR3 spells CSALKGPSSYNSPLHF. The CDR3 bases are TGCAGTGCCCTAAAGGGCCCAAGCTCCTATAATTCACCCCTCCACTTT.

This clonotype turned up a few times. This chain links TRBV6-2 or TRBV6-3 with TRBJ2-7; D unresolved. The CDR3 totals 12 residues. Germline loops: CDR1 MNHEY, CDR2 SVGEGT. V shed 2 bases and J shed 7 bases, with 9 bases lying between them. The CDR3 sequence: CASSYGIGEQYF. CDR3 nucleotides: TGTGCCAGCAGTTACGGGATTGGGGAGCAGTACTTC.